This is a list of T cell receptor beta chains from one sample in a study of T cells after yellow fever vaccination. From the 5' RACE reads, TCRdb called clonotypes with MiXCR, one entry per CDR3 protein. The sample holds approximately 250,000 distinct CDR3 sequences; roughly 5.6% are singletons and the top ten take approximately 3.5%. The material was CD4+ T cells sorted from PBMCs, obtained on the day of the yellow fever booster vaccination. The receptors originated from a man aged 18 to 30 who received the YFV17D yellow fever vaccine. Each CDR3 is given with its conserved first and last residue. Each record gives: CDR3 protein, CDR3 DNA, J gene, V gene, clone size, D gene. The D gene is left open where the match is weak. Not all rows give a size; the values are once, few, many and, for expanded clones, a class.

CDR3 protein: CASSLFGIGNTIYF
CDR3 DNA: TGTGCCAGCAGCTTATTTGGCATTGGAAACACCATATATTTT
J gene: TRBJ1-3
V gene: TRBV7-2
clone size: few
D gene: NA

CDR3 protein: CASSQRGQETQYF
CDR3 DNA: TGCGCCAGCAGCCAACGGGGCCAAGAGACCCAGTACTTC
J gene: TRBJ2-5
V gene: TRBV4-1
clone size: NA
D gene: NA

CDR3 protein: CASSVRPPEEQFF
CDR3 DNA: TGTGCCAGCAGCGTCCGGCCACCCGAGGAGCAGTTCTTC
J gene: TRBJ2-1
V gene: TRBV7-3
clone size: few
D gene: NA

CDR3 protein: CASSGTGNPSYEQYF
CDR3 DNA: TGTGCCAGCAGCGGCACAGGGAATCCGTCCTACGAGCAGTACTTC
J gene: TRBJ2-7
V gene: TRBV5-5
clone size: few
D gene: NA

CDR3 protein: CASSAQRELQGYTF
CDR3 DNA: TGTGCCAGCAGCGCGCAGAGGGAATTGCAGGGCTACACCTTC
J gene: TRBJ1-2
V gene: TRBV3-1
clone size: NA
D gene: NA

CDR3 protein: CAWSVEGNTEAFF
CDR3 DNA: TGTGCCTGGAGTGTTGAGGGCAACACTGAAGCTTTCTTT
J gene: TRBJ1-1
V gene: TRBV30
clone size: NA
D gene: NA

CDR3 protein: CASSWGNGGEQFF
CDR3 DNA: TGCGCCAGCAGCTGGGGCAACGGGGGTGAGCAGTTCTTC
J gene: TRBJ2-1
V gene: TRBV5-1
clone size: many
D gene: NA

CDR3 protein: CASSQEFYRPSVNSPLHF
CDR3 DNA: TGCGCCAGCAGCCAAGAGTTTTACAGGCCCTCTGTTAATTCACCCCTCCACTTT
J gene: TRBJ1-6
V gene: TRBV4-3
clone size: many
D gene: NA

CDR3 protein: CSASRGSTDTQYF
CDR3 DNA: TGCAGTGCTAGTCGGGGGAGCACAGATACGCAGTATTTT
J gene: TRBJ2-3
V gene: TRBV20-1
clone size: many
D gene: NA

CDR3 protein: CASSQEGGKLNREAFF
CDR3 DNA: TGCGCCAGCAGCCAAGAAGGAGGCAAGCTCAACCGTGAAGCTTTCTTT
J gene: TRBJ1-1
V gene: TRBV4-3
clone size: few
D gene: NA

CDR3 protein: CASSLWARSTGELFF
CDR3 DNA: TGTGCCAGCAGCTTATGGGCTCGGAGCACCGGGGAGCTGTTTTTT
J gene: TRBJ2-2
V gene: TRBV27
clone size: few
D gene: NA

CDR3 protein: CSARTGGPADTQYF
CDR3 DNA: TGCAGTGCTAGGACGGGGGGGCCGGCAGATACGCAGTATTTT
J gene: TRBJ2-3
V gene: TRBV20-1
clone size: NA
D gene: TRBD2

CDR3 protein: CASSWTEHQPQHF
CDR3 DNA: TGTGCCAGCAGTTGGACGGAACATCAGCCCCAGCATTTT
J gene: TRBJ1-5
V gene: TRBV6-2/TRBV6-3
clone size: many
D gene: NA

CDR3 protein: CASRGQETQYF
CDR3 DNA: TGTGCCAGCAGGGGGCAAGAGACCCAGTACTTC
J gene: TRBJ2-5
V gene: TRBV3-1
clone size: many
D gene: NA

CDR3 protein: CAIRRHNYGYTF
CDR3 DNA: TGTGCCATCAGAAGACATAACTATGGCTACACCTTC
J gene: TRBJ1-2
V gene: TRBV10-3
clone size: many
D gene: NA

CDR3 protein: CATSREGAGYYEQYF
CDR3 DNA: TGTGCCACCAGCAGAGAGGGGGCCGGATACTACGAGCAGTACTTC
J gene: TRBJ2-7
V gene: TRBV15
clone size: NA
D gene: NA

CDR3 protein: CATSRAFRDGYTF
CDR3 DNA: TGTGCCACCAGCAGAGCTTTTAGGGATGGCTACACCTTC
J gene: TRBJ1-2
V gene: TRBV15
clone size: few
D gene: NA

CDR3 protein: CASSLSAGQLTDTQYF
CDR3 DNA: TGTGCCAGCAGCCTCTCGGCGGGGCAACTCACAGATACGCAGTATTTT
J gene: TRBJ2-3
V gene: TRBV9
clone size: NA
D gene: NA

CDR3 protein: CASRARQGGDEQYF
CDR3 DNA: TGTGCCAGCAGGGCGAGGCAAGGGGGCGACGAGCAGTACTTC
J gene: TRBJ2-7
V gene: TRBV2
clone size: few
D gene: TRBD1

CDR3 protein: CASSSTPTVTEAFF
CDR3 DNA: TGTGCCAGCAGTTCAACGCCGACCGTGACAGAAGCTTTCTTT
J gene: TRBJ1-1
V gene: TRBV12-3/TRBV12-4
clone size: few
D gene: NA

CDR3 protein: CASSPGVLYEQYF
CDR3 DNA: TGTGCCAGCAGTCCAGGGGTTCTCTACGAGCAGTACTTC
J gene: TRBJ2-7
V gene: TRBV5-6
clone size: few
D gene: NA

CDR3 protein: CASSFLQGGAPEAFF
CDR3 DNA: TGTGCCAGCAGCTTTCTCCAGGGTGGGGCCCCTGAAGCTTTCTTT
J gene: TRBJ1-1
V gene: TRBV7-9
clone size: few
D gene: NA

CDR3 protein: CASSLPHRRSYGYTF
CDR3 DNA: TGTGCCAGCAGCTTACCTCACCGAAGATCCTATGGCTACACCTTC
J gene: TRBJ1-2
V gene: TRBV7-9
clone size: many
D gene: NA

CDR3 protein: CASRRWAGNYNEQFF
CDR3 DNA: TGTGCCAGCAGGCGATGGGCGGGGAATTACAATGAGCAGTTCTTC
J gene: TRBJ2-1
V gene: TRBV4-2
clone size: many
D gene: NA

CDR3 protein: CASSQPGLATYEQYF
CDR3 DNA: TGCGCCAGCAGCCAACCGGGACTAGCAACCTACGAGCAGTACTTC
J gene: TRBJ2-7
V gene: TRBV4-1
clone size: NA
D gene: TRBD2

CDR3 protein: CASSLRGFEAFF
CDR3 DNA: TGTGCCAGCAGTTTAAGGGGTTTTGAAGCTTTCTTT
J gene: TRBJ1-1
V gene: TRBV12-3/TRBV12-4
clone size: many
D gene: NA

CDR3 protein: CASSWKGDIGTGELFF
CDR3 DNA: TGTGCCAGCAGCTGGAAGGGGGACATAGGCACCGGGGAGCTGTTTTTT
J gene: TRBJ2-2
V gene: TRBV5-6
clone size: NA
D gene: NA

CDR3 protein: CASSQDRVGNTIYF
CDR3 DNA: TGTGCCAGCAGCCAAGACAGGGTTGGAAACACCATATATTTT
J gene: TRBJ1-3
V gene: TRBV4-2
clone size: many
D gene: NA

CDR3 protein: CASSSPGPQHYGYTF
CDR3 DNA: TGTGCCAGCAGCTCCCCCGGACCTCAACACTATGGCTACACCTTC
J gene: TRBJ1-2
V gene: TRBV7-2
clone size: NA
D gene: NA

CDR3 protein: CASSLARGGDYNEQFF
CDR3 DNA: TGCGCCAGCAGCTTGGCGCGGGGGGGGGACTACAATGAGCAGTTCTTC
J gene: TRBJ2-1
V gene: TRBV5-1
clone size: few
D gene: TRBD2

CDR3 protein: CSADAALGQGSFYGYTF
CDR3 DNA: TGCAGTGCTGATGCGGCTCTGGGACAGGGCTCTTTCTATGGCTACACCTTC
J gene: TRBJ1-2
V gene: TRBV20-1
clone size: few
D gene: TRBD1

CDR3 protein: CASSQLTGGSYEQYF
CDR3 DNA: TGCGCCAGCAGCCAACTTACAGGCGGCTCCTACGAGCAGTACTTC
J gene: TRBJ2-7
V gene: TRBV4-3
clone size: many
D gene: NA

CDR3 protein: CASSVDRSGANVLTF
CDR3 DNA: TGTGCCAGCAGTGTGGACAGGTCTGGGGCCAACGTCCTGACTTTC
J gene: TRBJ2-6
V gene: TRBV2
clone size: NA
D gene: TRBD1

CDR3 protein: CSARAPGRANEAFF
CDR3 DNA: TGCAGTGCTAGGGCCCCCGGACGGGCTAACGAAGCTTTCTTT
J gene: TRBJ1-1
V gene: TRBV20-1
clone size: NA
D gene: NA

CDR3 protein: CASSSWTESGNSPLHF
CDR3 DNA: TGTGCCAGCTCATCCTGGACGGAGTCCGGGAATTCACCCCTCCACTTT
J gene: TRBJ1-6
V gene: TRBV18
clone size: few
D gene: NA

CDR3 protein: CASSRGQGVSYEQYF
CDR3 DNA: TGTGCCAGCAGCCGGGGTCAGGGGGTGTCCTACGAGCAGTACTTC
J gene: TRBJ2-7
V gene: TRBV4-2
clone size: few
D gene: TRBD1

CDR3 protein: CASSLALAGPLSNTGELFF
CDR3 DNA: TGTGCCAGCAGCTTAGCTCTAGCAGGCCCCCTCTCTAACACCGGGGAGCTGTTTTTT
J gene: TRBJ2-2
V gene: TRBV7-8
clone size: NA
D gene: NA

CDR3 protein: CNRPGSRHAEAFF
CDR3 DNA: TGCAATCGGCCCGGGTCGCGTCACGCTGAAGCTTTCTTT
J gene: TRBJ1-1
V gene: TRBV29-1
clone size: NA
D gene: NA

CDR3 protein: CASSSKRTVGDEETQYF
CDR3 DNA: TGTGCCAGCAGCTCGAAAAGAACTGTCGGAGATGAAGAGACCCAGTACTTC
J gene: TRBJ2-5
V gene: TRBV7-9
clone size: few
D gene: NA

CDR3 protein: CASSLGVALGYTF
CDR3 DNA: TGTGCCAGCAGCTTAGGAGTTGCCCTTGGCTACACCTTC
J gene: TRBJ1-2
V gene: TRBV7-8
clone size: few
D gene: NA

CDR3 protein: CASSHSDPPRGGTQYF
CDR3 DNA: TGTGCCAGCAGTCATTCGGACCCACCCAGGGGAGGTACGCAGTATTTT
J gene: TRBJ2-3
V gene: TRBV6-6
clone size: NA
D gene: NA

CDR3 protein: CSARDTPGSGRGYTF
CDR3 DNA: TGCAGTGCTAGAGATACCCCGGGTTCGGGGAGGGGCTACACCTTC
J gene: TRBJ1-2
V gene: TRBV20-1
clone size: NA
D gene: NA

CDR3 protein: CASSLAGTGKPSHEQYF
CDR3 DNA: TGCGCCAGCAGCTTGGCCGGGACAGGGAAACCCTCCCACGAGCAGTACTTC
J gene: TRBJ2-7
V gene: TRBV5-1
clone size: few
D gene: TRBD1